This T cell receptor beta chain emerged from a study of blood T cell repertoires in COVID-19. About the study: Spain, Italy and the United States supplied samples that represented acute and convalescent COVID-19. Nucleic acid was either cDNA or gDNA, and it came from T cells, B-cell-depleted T cells, or PBMCs.

Methods used by the authors: Amplification from reference gene primers served as the basis for estimated nucleated cell counts. The method was immunoSEQ multiplex PCR; TCRdb's version includes in-frame clones alone and lacks a portion of them. That table is the source of V, J and clone size, and D and trimming were worked out from the DNA. This table has more than 95,000 clones, roughly 90% appearing once. Germline loops: CDR1 SGHTA, CDR2 FQGNSA. V shed 5 bases and J 4 bases; nucleotides not matched to a gene: 5. The CDR3 totals 15 residues. The chain combines TRBV7-2 with TRBJ1-2, with 12 bases matching TRBD1. This sequence was found in a man aged 50-59 years with acute or convalescent COVID-19. The sequencing input was peripheral blood. Here the CDR3 reads CASSLGTGGGYGYTF. The CDR3 DNA sequence: TGTGCCAGCAGCCTAGGGACAGGGGGCGGCTATGGCTACACCTTC.